This T cell receptor beta chain was recovered during a study of Ad26.COV2.S vaccination and SARS-CoV-2 variants. Treatment given: roughly 20 received Ad26.COV2.S at low or high dose, single or two shots; about 5 received placebo; per-sample allocation not given. Day 63 following the first vaccine or placebo injection was when the samples were taken. Sequencing was performed with immunoSEQ multiplex PCR; in TCRdb, only in-frame clones are kept and a portion is missing. The table lists fewer than 400,000 clones, about 86% of them singletons. Specimen: peripheral blood, collected in a trial of Ad26.COV2.S vaccine versus placebo. The sequence was collected from a person aged 18-60 years who received the Ad26.COV2.S COVID-19 vaccine or a placebo.

CDR3 nucleotides: TGTGCCAGCAGCCTGAAGACAGTCTATGGCTACACCTTC. Encoded protein: CASSLKTVYGYTF. The V gene is TRBV5-6, the J gene TRBJ1-2, with D possibly being TRBD1 (5 bases). The germline V gene encodes CDR1 SGHDT and CDR2 YYEEEE. Trimming cost V 4 bases and J 4 bases, with 11 bases left between them. The CDR3 runs 13 residues.